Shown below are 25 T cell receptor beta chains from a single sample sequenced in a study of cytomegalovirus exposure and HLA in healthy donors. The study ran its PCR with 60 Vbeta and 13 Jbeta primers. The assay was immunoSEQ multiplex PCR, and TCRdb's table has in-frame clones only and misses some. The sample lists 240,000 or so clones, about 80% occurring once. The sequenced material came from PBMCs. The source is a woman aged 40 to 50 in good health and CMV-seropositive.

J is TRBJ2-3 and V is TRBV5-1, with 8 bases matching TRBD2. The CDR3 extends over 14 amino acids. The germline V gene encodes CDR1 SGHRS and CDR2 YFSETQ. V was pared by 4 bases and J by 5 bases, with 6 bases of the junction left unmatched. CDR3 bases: TGCGCCAGCAGCGAGGGACTAGAGGTAGATACGCAGTATTTT. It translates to CASSEGLEVDTQYF. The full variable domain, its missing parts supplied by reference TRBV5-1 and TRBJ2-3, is KAGVTQTPRYLIKTRGQQVTLSCSPISGHRSVSWYQQTPGQGLQFLFEYFSETQRNKGNFPGRFSGRQFSNSRSEMNVSTLELGDSALYLCASSEGLEVDTQYFGPGTRLTVL.

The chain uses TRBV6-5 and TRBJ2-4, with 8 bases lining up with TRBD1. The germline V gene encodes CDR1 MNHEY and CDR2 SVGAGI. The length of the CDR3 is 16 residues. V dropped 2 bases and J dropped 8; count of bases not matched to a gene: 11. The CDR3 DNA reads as TGTGCCAGCAGTTACGTTTACAGGGGGTCTGGAGACATTCAGTACTTC. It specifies CASSYVYRGSGDIQYF.

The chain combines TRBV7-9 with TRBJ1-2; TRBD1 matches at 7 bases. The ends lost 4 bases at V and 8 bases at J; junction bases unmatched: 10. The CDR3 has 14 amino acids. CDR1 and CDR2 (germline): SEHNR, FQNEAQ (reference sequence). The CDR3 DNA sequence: TGTGCCAGCAGCTCCGAGACAGGGCGGAACGGCTACACCTTC. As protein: CASSSETGRNGYTF.

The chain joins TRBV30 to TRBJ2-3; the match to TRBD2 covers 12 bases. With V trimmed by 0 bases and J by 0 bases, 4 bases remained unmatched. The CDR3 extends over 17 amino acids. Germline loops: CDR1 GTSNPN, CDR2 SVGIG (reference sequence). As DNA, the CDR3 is TGTGCCTGGAGTGTAGGGCTAGCGGGAGGGAGCACAGATACGCAGTATTTT. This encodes CAWSVGLAGGSTDTQYF.

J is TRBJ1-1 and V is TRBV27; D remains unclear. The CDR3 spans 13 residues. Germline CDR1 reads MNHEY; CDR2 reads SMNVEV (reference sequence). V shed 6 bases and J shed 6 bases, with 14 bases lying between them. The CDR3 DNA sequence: TGTGCCAGCAGGGGTCAGGAAAGGTCTGAAGCTTTCTTT. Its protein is CASRGQERSEAFF.

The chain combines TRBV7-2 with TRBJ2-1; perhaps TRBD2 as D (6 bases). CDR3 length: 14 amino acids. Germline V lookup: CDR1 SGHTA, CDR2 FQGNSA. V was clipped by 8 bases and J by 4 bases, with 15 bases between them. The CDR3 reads CASETAGLYNEQFF. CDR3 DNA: TGTGCCAGCGAAACCGCGGGGCTATACAATGAGCAGTTCTTC.

The CDR3 protein is CASRGLAGSNSYNEQFF. The CDR3 coding sequence is TGTGCCAGCAGGGGACTAGCGGGCTCGAACAGCTACAATGAGCAGTTCTTC. V gene TRBV21-1 combines with J gene TRBJ2-1; the listed D gene, TRBD2, was not tested against the DNA. TRBV21-1 is assigned pseudogene status. The CDR3 is 17 amino acids.

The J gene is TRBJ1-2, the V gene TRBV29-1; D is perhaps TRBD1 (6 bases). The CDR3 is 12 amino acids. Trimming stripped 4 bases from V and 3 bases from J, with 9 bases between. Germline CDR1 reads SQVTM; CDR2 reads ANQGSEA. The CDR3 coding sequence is TGCAGCGTTGCGGGGGGCGACTATGGCTACACCTTC. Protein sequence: CSVAGGDYGYTF.

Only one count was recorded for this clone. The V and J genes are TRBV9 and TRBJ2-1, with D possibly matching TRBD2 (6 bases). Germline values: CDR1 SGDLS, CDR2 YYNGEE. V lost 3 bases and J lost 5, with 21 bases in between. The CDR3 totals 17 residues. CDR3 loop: CASSGRGVRDPHNEQFF. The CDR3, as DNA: TGTGCCAGCAGCGGGCGAGGGGTGCGGGACCCCCACAATGAGCAGTTCTTC.

This CDR3 reads CATSPPPRSGANVLTF. In DNA, the CDR3 is TGTGCCACCAGCCCCCCTCCCAGATCCGGGGCCAACGTCCTGACTTTC. The chain carries TRBV15 and TRBJ2-6; D uncertain. CDR3 size: 16 residues. The germline V and J ends were trimmed by 5 bases and 4 bases, with 15 bases remaining between them. Germline V lookup: CDR1 LNHNV, CDR2 YYDKDF (reference sequence).

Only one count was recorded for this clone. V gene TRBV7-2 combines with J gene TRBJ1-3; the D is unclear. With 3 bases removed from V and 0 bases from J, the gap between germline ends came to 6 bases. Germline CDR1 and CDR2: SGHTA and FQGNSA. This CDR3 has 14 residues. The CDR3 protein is CASSFGFSGNTIYF. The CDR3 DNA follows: TGTGCCAGCAGCTTCGGGTTCTCTGGAAACACCATATATTTT.

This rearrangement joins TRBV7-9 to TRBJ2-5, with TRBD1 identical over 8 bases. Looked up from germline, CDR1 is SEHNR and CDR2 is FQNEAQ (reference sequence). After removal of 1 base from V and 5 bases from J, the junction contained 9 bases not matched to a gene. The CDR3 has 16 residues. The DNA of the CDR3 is TGTGCCAGCAGCTTAGGTTGGGACAGGTGGATGGAGACCCAGTACTTC. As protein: CASSLGWDRWMETQYF.

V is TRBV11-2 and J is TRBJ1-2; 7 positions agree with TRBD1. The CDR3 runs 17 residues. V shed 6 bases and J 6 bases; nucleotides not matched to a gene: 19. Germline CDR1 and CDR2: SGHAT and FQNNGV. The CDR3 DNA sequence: TGTGCCAGCAGGCCAGTTGGAGGGGGCGATTGGGCGGATGGCTACACCTTC. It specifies CASRPVGGGDWADGYTF. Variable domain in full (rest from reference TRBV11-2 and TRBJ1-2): EAGVAQSPRYKIIEKRQSVAFWCNPISGHATLYWYQQILGQGPKLLIQFQNNGVVDDSQLPKDRFSAERLKGVDSTLKIQPAKLEDSAVYLCASRPVGGGDWADGYTFGSGTRLTVV.

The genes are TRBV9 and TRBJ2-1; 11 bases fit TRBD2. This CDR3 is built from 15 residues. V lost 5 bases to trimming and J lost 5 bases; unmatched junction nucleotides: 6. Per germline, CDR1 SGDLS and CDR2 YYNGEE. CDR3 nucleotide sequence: TGTGCCAGCAGTGTACTAGCGGGAGTAAACAATGAGCAGTTCTTC. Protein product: CASSVLAGVNNEQFF.

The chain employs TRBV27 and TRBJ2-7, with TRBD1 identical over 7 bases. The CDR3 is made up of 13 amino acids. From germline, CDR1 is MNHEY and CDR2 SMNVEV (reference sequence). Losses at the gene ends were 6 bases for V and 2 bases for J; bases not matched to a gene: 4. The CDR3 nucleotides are TGTGCCAGCAGGGTCGGACAGGCCTACGAGCAGTACTTC. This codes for CASRVGQAYEQYF.

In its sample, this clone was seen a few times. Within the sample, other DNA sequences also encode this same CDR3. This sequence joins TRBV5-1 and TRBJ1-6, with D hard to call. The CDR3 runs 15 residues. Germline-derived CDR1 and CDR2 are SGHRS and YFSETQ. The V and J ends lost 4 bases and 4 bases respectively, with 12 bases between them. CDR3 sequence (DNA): TGCGCCAGCAGCGATATGACGGGATATAATTCACCCCTCCACTTT. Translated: CASSDMTGYNSPLHF. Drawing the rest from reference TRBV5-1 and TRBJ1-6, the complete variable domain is KAGVTQTPRYLIKTRGQQVTLSCSPISGHRSVSWYQQTPGQGLQFLFEYFSETQRNKGNFPGRFSGRQFSNSRSEMNVSTLELGDSALYLCASSDMTGYNSPLHFGNGTRLTVT.

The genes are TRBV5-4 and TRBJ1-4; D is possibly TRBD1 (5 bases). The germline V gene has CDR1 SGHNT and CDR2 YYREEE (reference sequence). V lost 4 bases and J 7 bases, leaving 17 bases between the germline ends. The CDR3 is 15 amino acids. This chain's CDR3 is CASSPGLRRGEKLFF. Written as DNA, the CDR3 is TGTGCCAGCAGCCCGGGCCTTCGGAGGGGTGAAAAACTGTTTTTT. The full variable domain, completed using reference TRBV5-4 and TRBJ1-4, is ETGVTQSPTHLIKTRGQQVTLRCSSQSGHNTVSWYQQALGQGPQFIFQYYREEENGRGNFPPRFSGLQFPNYSSELNVNALELDDSALYLCASSPGLRRGEKLFFGSGTQLSVL.

The CDR3 here is CAISEGPGGETEAFF. The CDR3 DNA is TGTGCCATCAGTGAAGGACCAGGGGGTGAGACTGAAGCTTTCTTT. The genes are TRBV10-3 and TRBJ1-1, with 7 bases that match TRBD1. The trim removed 3 bases at V and 5 bases at J, leaving 9 bases unmatched. Germline CDR1 ENHRY, CDR2 SYGVKD. The CDR3 spans 15 residues.

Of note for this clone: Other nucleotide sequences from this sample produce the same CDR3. CDR3 sequence reads: CASSLSVNEKLFF. The CDR3 DNA is TGTGCCAGTAGTCTATCGGTCAATGAAAAACTGTTTTTT. The chain has TRBV19 and TRBJ1-4; D unclear. Germline CDR1 and CDR2: LNHDA and SQIVND (reference sequence). The CDR3 loop spans 13 amino acids. The V gene lost 5 bases and the J gene lost 5 bases, with 9 bases spanning the gap.

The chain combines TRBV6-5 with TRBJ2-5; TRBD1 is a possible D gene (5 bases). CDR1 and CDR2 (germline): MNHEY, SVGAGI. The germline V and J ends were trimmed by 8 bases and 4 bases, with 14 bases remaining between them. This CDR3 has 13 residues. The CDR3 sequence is CASSRYRRETQYF. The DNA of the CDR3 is TGTGCCAGCTCTAGATACAGGAGAGAGACCCAGTACTTC.

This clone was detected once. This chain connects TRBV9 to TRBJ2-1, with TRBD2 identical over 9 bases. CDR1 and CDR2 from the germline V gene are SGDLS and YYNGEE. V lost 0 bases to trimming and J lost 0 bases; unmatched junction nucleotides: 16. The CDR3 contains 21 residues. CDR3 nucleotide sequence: TGTGCCAGCAGCGTAGCCCCCCCGGGACTAGCAGCCGACAACTCCTACAATGAGCAGTTCTTC. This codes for CASSVAPPGLAADNSYNEQFF.

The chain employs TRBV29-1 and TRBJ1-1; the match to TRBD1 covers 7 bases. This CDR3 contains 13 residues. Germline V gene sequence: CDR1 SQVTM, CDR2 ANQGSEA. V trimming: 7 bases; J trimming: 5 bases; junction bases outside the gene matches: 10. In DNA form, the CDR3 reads TGCAGCGCCGAAGAACAGGGGAAGACTGAAGCTTTCTTT. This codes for CSAEEQGKTEAFF.

The CDR3 protein is CASSRDRGLRSSYNEQFF. CDR3 sequence (DNA): TGTGCCAGCAGTCGGGACAGGGGACTTCGAAGCTCCTACAATGAGCAGTTCTTC. The chain employs TRBV7-2 and TRBJ2-1, with TRBD1 matching 10 bases. Germline V gene data show CDR1 as SGHTA and CDR2 as FQGNSA. This CDR3 is built from 18 residues. V lost 6 bases, J lost 0 bases, and 11 bases stayed unmatched.

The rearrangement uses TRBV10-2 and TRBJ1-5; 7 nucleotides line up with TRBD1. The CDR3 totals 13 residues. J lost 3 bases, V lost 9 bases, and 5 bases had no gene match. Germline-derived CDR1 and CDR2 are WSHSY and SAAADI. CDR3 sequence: CASSGGYNQPQHF. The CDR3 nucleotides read TGCGCCAGTTCAGGGGGATACAATCAGCCCCAGCATTTT.

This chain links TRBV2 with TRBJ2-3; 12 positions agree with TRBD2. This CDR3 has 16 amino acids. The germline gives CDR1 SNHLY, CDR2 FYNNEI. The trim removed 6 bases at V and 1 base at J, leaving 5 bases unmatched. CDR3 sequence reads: CASSRTSGTRTDTQYF. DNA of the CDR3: TGTGCCAGCAGCAGGACTAGCGGGACTCGCACAGATACGCAGTATTTT.